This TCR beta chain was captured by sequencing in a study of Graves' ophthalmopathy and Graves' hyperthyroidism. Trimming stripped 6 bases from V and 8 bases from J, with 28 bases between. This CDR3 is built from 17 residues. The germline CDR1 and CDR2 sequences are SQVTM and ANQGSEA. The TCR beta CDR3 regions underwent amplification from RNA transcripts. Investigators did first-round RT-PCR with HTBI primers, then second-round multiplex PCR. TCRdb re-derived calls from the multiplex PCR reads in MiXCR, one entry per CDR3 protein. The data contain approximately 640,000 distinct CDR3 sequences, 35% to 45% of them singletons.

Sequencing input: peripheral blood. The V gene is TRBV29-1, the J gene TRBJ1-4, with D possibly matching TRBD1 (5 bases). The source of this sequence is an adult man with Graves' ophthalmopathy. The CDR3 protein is CSVTLRVMGERSEKLFF. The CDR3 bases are TGCAGCGTGACCCTCAGGGTGATGGGTGAACGGAGCGAAAAACTGTTTTTT.